What follows are 4 T cell receptor beta chains derived from one specimen sequenced in a study of blood T cell repertoires in COVID-19. The repertoire was sequenced with immunoSEQ multiplex PCR; TCRdb's copy has only in-frame clones and lacks some. The table lists over 250,000 clones, roughly 80% of them singletons. What was sequenced was peripheral blood. The receptors come from a woman in her forties or fifties who had recovered from COVID-19.

The chain couples TRBV9 to TRBJ2-1; 12 bases map to TRBD2. V was clipped by 2 bases and J by 7 bases; unmatched bases: 4. This CDR3 has 15 residues. Germline loops: CDR1 SGDLS, CDR2 YYNGEE. The CDR3 bases are TGTGCCAGCAGCGTCCTAGCGGGAGGGCCGAATGAGCAGTTCTTC. Translating it yields CASSVLAGGPNEQFF.

The chain employs TRBV18 and TRBJ2-4; D may be TRBD2 (6 bases). Germline CDR1 is KGHSH and CDR2 is LQKENI. The length of the CDR3 is 20 residues. With 8 bases removed from V and 0 bases from J, the gap between germline ends came to 29 bases. The CDR3: CASGGVARPSLPIAKNIQYF. The DNA of the CDR3 is TGTGCCAGCGGCGGGGTGGCAAGGCCGTCTCTTCCAATAGCCAAAAACATTCAGTACTTC.

The CDR3 is CASSLVRVTGNTIYF. CDR3 DNA: TGTGCCAGCAGCTTGGTGAGGGTCACAGGAAACACCATATATTTT. The chain combines TRBV5-5 with TRBJ1-3, with D uncertain. CDR3 length equals 15 residues. Germline CDR1 reads SGHKS; CDR2 reads YYEKEE (reference sequence). V lost 0 bases and J 4 bases, leaving 11 bases between the germline ends.

The rearrangement uses TRBV28 and TRBJ1-1; 10 bases map to TRBD1. CDR3 size: 14 residues. Germline loops: CDR1 MDHEN, CDR2 SYDVKM. Germline trimming cut 6 bases from V and 5 bases from J; bases unmatched to any gene: 6. The DNA of the CDR3 is TGTGCCAGCAGCTTGACAGGGGGCCAGACTGAAGCTTTCTTT. Translation: CASSLTGGQTEAFF.